One sample yielded the 25 T cell receptor beta chains listed below, sequenced in a study of Graves' ophthalmopathy and Graves' hyperthyroidism. The TCR beta CDR3 regions underwent amplification from RNA transcripts. Scientists carried out first-round RT-PCR using HTBI primers and then a second-round multiplex PCR. One entry per CDR3 protein results from TCRdb running MiXCR on the multiplex PCR reads. Seen here are about 1.2 million distinct CDR3 sequences, roughly two fifths observed once, and the top ten hold 11%. The material sequenced was peripheral blood or thyroid tissue (not recorded which). All receptors derive from an adult man with Graves' hyperthyroidism.

This clonotype was observed at least ten times. This sequence joins TRBV29-1 and TRBJ2-7, with a tentative D call TRBD2 (5 bases). In germline, CDR1 is SQVTM, CDR2 ANQGSEA. The CDR3 extends over 15 amino acids. Trimming pared 6 bases from V and 1 base from J, leaving 19 bases between. The CDR3 is CSVDKGTSESYEQYF. The CDR3 nucleotides are TGCAGCGTCGATAAGGGTACTAGTGAGTCCTACGAGCAGTACTTC.

This clonotype was seen ten or more times. Here the CDR3 DNA reads TGTGCCAGCAGCTTAGACAGGAGGAACGCTTTCTTT. It specifies CASSLDRRNAFF. This chain uses TRBV7-9 with TRBJ1-1, with D perhaps matching TRBD1 (5 bases). Germline V CDR1 and CDR2: SEHNR, FQNEAQ (reference sequence). The CDR3 runs to 12 residues. With 1 base removed from V and 11 bases from J, the gap between germline ends came to 11 bases. Drawing the rest from reference TRBV7-9 and TRBJ1-1, the complete variable domain is DTGVSQNPRHKITKRGQNVTFRCDPISEHNRLYWYRQTLGQGPEFLTYFQNEAQLEKSRLLSDRFSAERPKGSFSTLEIQRTEQGDSAMYLCASSLDRRNAFFGQGTRLTVV.

This clonotype was observed many times. The DNA of the CDR3 is TGCAGCGTTGAAACCCGACAACGACGCGAGCAGTACTTC. Translation: CSVETRQRREQYF. The chain couples TRBV29-1 to TRBJ2-7; the D is unclear. Germline CDR1 is SQVTM and CDR2 is ANQGSEA. V dropped 2 bases and J dropped 6 bases, with 14 bases sitting between them. The CDR3 contains 13 residues.

The rearrangement links TRBV24-1 to TRBJ2-7; D not resolved. This CDR3 has 12 amino acids. Germline CDR1 KGHDR, CDR2 SFDVKD. Trimming took 4 bases from V and 5 from J, leaving 8 bases between them. CDR3 DNA sequence: TGTGCCACCAGTGACAGAGAGCACGAGCAGTACTTC. As protein: CATSDREHEQYF.

The chain is built from TRBV24-1 and TRBJ1-5, with D uncertain. Germline V CDR1 and CDR2: KGHDR, SFDVKD. The V gene lost 10 bases and the J gene lost 7 bases, with 10 bases spanning the gap. CDR3 length: 11 amino acids. DNA for the CDR3: TGTGCCACGGGAACCGAACAGCCCCAGCATTTT. As protein: CATGTEQPQHF.

The chain combines TRBV20-1 with TRBJ1-2, with a tentative D call TRBD1 (5 bases). There are 14 residues in the CDR3. Deletions cut 1 base from V and 8 bases from J, with 17 bases between. Germline V gene data show CDR1 as DFQATT and CDR2 as SNEGSKA (reference sequence). The CDR3 loop reads CSARAPDRTRGYTF. CDR3 in DNA: TGCAGTGCTAGAGCCCCCGACAGAACCCGGGGCTACACCTTC.

This clonotype was picked up a small number of times. V gene TRBV6-6 combines with J gene TRBJ1-1, with D hard to call. CDR3 size: 15 residues. Germline V gene sequence: CDR1 MNHNY, CDR2 SVGAGI (reference sequence). The germline V and J ends were trimmed by 6 bases and 4 bases, with 18 bases remaining between them. CDR3: CASRATESPPTEAFF. The CDR3 bases are TGTGCCAGCAGGGCGACCGAAAGTCCACCCACTGAAGCTTTCTTT.

This clonotype was counted ten times or more. The J gene is TRBJ2-7, the V gene TRBV29-1; D remains ambiguous. The CDR3 sequence is 12 residues long. Germline loops: CDR1 SQVTM, CDR2 ANQGSEA. V lost 6 bases, J lost 7 bases, and 16 bases lay in between. The CDR3 nucleotides read TGCAGCGTGCAAAGGACCCGTGGGGAGCAGTACTTC. This translates into CSVQRTRGEQYF.

Remarks on this clonotype: Mismatch with germline at one junction end may stem from a read error. V is TRBV10-3 and J is TRBJ2-5; D remains unclear. The CDR3 contains 13 residues. The germline CDR1 and CDR2 sequences are ENHRY and SYGVKD. The CDR3 here is CASSLSLMETQYF. The CDR3 DNA reads as TGTGCCAGCAGTTTATCGTTGATGGAGACCCAGTACTTC.

This clonotype was detected ten times or more. V and J are TRBV7-6 and TRBJ2-7, with unresolved D. This CDR3 contains 15 residues. The germline V gene has CDR1 SGHVS and CDR2 FNYEAQ. Trimming cost V 2 bases and J 2 bases, with 13 bases left between them. This chain's CDR3 is CASSLHQDPPYEQYF. CDR3 nucleotides: TGTGCCAGCAGCTTACACCAGGACCCCCCCTACGAGCAGTACTTC. Filled out from reference TRBV7-6 and TRBJ2-7, the complete variable domain reads GAGVSQSPRYKVTKRGQDVALRCDPISGHVSLYWYRQALGQGPEFLTYFNYEAQQDKSGLPNDRFSAERPEGSISTLTIQRTEQRDSAMYRCASSLHQDPPYEQYFGPGTRLTVT.

The chain employs TRBV7-9 and TRBJ1-6, with D tentatively TRBD1 (5 bases). V dropped 4 bases and J dropped 7 bases, with 14 bases sitting between them. Germline CDR1 and CDR2: SEHNR and FQNEAQ (reference sequence). The CDR3 loop spans 15 amino acids. The CDR3 here is CASSSLIGENSPLHF. Written as DNA, the CDR3 is TGTGCCAGCAGCTCATTGATAGGGGAGAATTCACCCCTCCACTTT.

As for this clonotype: A clone one base away is much larger, so this may be a read error. J is TRBJ2-7 and V is TRBV20-1; D is possibly TRBD1 (6 bases). V was shortened by 7 bases and J by 6 bases, with 19 bases between the two germline ends. Germline V gene lookup returns CDR1 DFQATT and CDR2 SNEGSKA (reference sequence). The CDR3 length is 13 residues. The CDR3 loop reads CSVTWTVSSEQYF. The DNA for the CDR3 is TGCAGTGTCACCTGGACAGTAAGTTCCGAGCAGTACTTC.

The sample holds many counts of this clonotype. V and J are TRBV12-3 or TRBV12-4 and TRBJ2-5, with D uncertain. CDR3 length equals 13 residues. V lost 4 bases to trimming and J lost 5 bases, with 11 bases between them. DNA for the CDR3: TGTGCCAGCAGTTCCGGAGACGGGGAGACCCAGTACTTC. As protein: CASSSGDGETQYF.

In regard to this clonotype: It may be a read error: a sequence one base away is much more abundant. The chain combines TRBV7-8 with TRBJ1-1; 10 bases are a match to TRBD1. CDR1 is SGHVS, CDR2 FQNEAQ, per germline. The CDR3 covers 17 residues. CDR3 nucleotides: TGTGCCAGCAGCGGAGACAGGGGGCTCAGGAGAGGCACTGCAGCTTTCTTT. The encoded protein is CASSGDRGLRRGTAAFF. Full variable domain (outside the CDR3, taken from reference TRBV7-8 and TRBJ1-1): GAGVSQSPRYKVAKRGQDVALRCDPISGHVSLFWYQQALGQGPEFLTYFQNEAQLDKSGLPSDRFFAERPEGSVSTLKIQRTQQEDSAVYLCASSGDRGLRRGTAAFFGQGTRLTVV.

Comment on this clonotype: A clone one base away is much larger, so this may be a read error. The V and J genes are TRBV24-1 and TRBJ2-2, with 7 bases that match TRBD2. The V and J ends lost 0 bases and 6 bases, in that order; junction bases with no gene match: 3. The CDR3 is made up of 15 amino acids. Per germline, CDR1 KGHDR and CDR2 SFDVKD. The chain's CDR3 is CATSDLGLVSGELFF. The DNA of the CDR3 is TGTGCCACCAGTGATTTGGGACTAGTCTCCGGGGAGCTGTTTTTT.

The CDR3 DNA reads as TGTGCCAGCAGCTTAGCTTACGACAGTTCCTACGAGCAGTACTTC. It translates to CASSLAYDSSYEQYF. The rearrangement links TRBV7-6 to TRBJ2-7; a possible D gene is TRBD1 (5 bases). Germline loops: CDR1 SGHVS, CDR2 FNYEAQ. Trimming left V 0 bases short and J 1 base short, with 10 bases between. The CDR3 has 15 amino acids.

J is TRBJ1-1 and V is TRBV9; 7 nucleotides agree with TRBD1. The ends lost 4 bases at V and 2 bases at J; junction bases unmatched: 11. The V gene's germline CDR1 is SGDLS and CDR2 YYNGEE. CDR3 length equals 16 residues. CDR3 coding DNA: TGTGCCAGCAGCCAGGGGACAGCGGGGCTAAACACTGAAGCTTTCTTT. Amino acid sequence: CASSQGTAGLNTEAFF. The full variable domain, completed using reference TRBV9 and TRBJ1-1, is DSGVTQTPKHLITATGQRVTLRCSPRSGDLSVYWYQQSLDQGLQFLIQYYNGEERAKGNILERFSAQQFPDLHSELNLSSLELGDSALYFCASSQGTAGLNTEAFFGQGTRLTVV.

A word on this clonotype: One end of the junction does not line up with germline, which may come from a read error. The chain links TRBV10-3 to TRBJ2-3, with 13 bases identical to TRBD2. CDR1 and CDR2 (germline): ENHRY, SYGVKD. CDR3 size: 16 residues. The CDR3 protein is CAIRTSGRTSTDTQYF. In nucleotides, the CDR3 is TGTGCCATCAGGACTAGCGGGAGGACTAGCACGGATACGCAGTATTTT.

The chain is built from TRBV9 and TRBJ2-6; D might be TRBD2 (5 bases). Between the trimmed V and J ends, which lost 3 bases and 2 bases, there was a span of 9 bases. The CDR3 runs 15 residues. Per germline, CDR1 SGDLS and CDR2 YYNGEE. The CDR3: CASSASGTGANVLTF. The CDR3 region has the DNA TGTGCCAGCAGCGCCTCGGGGACTGGGGCCAACGTCCTGACTTTC.

This clonotype has a count of ten or more. The CDR3 bases are TGTGCCAGCAGCCACGGGGACAGGGCCTACTCACCCCTCCACTTT. This codes for CASSHGDRAYSPLHF. The V call is TRBV7-9, the J call TRBJ1-6; 9 bases agree with TRBD1. This CDR3 contains 15 residues. The V gene end was trimmed by 5 bases and the J gene end by 10 bases; junction bases not matched to a gene: 9. Germline CDR1 reads SEHNR; CDR2 reads FQNEAQ (reference sequence).

Ten or more counts support this clonotype. The V and J genes are TRBV7-6 and TRBJ2-2; the match to TRBD1 covers 7 bases. The length of the CDR3 is 17 residues. V was clipped by 6 bases and J by 4 bases; unmatched bases: 14. Germline V gene data show CDR1 as SGHVS and CDR2 as FNYEAQ. CDR3 nucleotide sequence: TGTGCCAGCAGTCCTAGTTACGAGGGGGCCGGCACCGGGGAGCTGTTTTTT. It translates to CASSPSYEGAGTGELFF.

The genes are TRBV20-1 and TRBJ1-2; D perhaps matches TRBD1 (5 bases). The V end lost 3 bases, the J end lost 4 bases, and 15 bases lay between the germline ends. This CDR3 comprises 14 residues. CDR1 DFQATT and CDR2 SNEGSKA come from the germline V gene (reference sequence). CDR3: CSARAPGLRYGYTF. As DNA, the CDR3 is TGCAGTGCTAGGGCTCCGGGACTTCGCTATGGCTACACCTTC.

This clonotype was seen at least ten times. The rearrangement joins TRBV10-3 to TRBJ1-5; possibly TRBD1 for D (5 bases). The germline V gene has CDR1 ENHRY and CDR2 SYGVKD. The CDR3 totals 16 residues. V lost 3 bases to trimming and J lost 1 base, with 13 bases between them. As DNA, the CDR3 is TGTGCCATCAGTGAAGAAGTTTGGGGGAGCAATCAGCCCCAGCATTTT. It translates to CAISEEVWGSNQPQHF.

This clonotype was detected only once. Given a much more abundant clone one base away, this may be a read error. The rearrangement links TRBV20-1 to TRBJ2-5; TRBD2 agrees at 12 bases. V was clipped by 2 bases and J by 9 bases; unmatched bases: 10. This CDR3 has 15 amino acids. The germline gives CDR1 DFQATT, CDR2 SNEGSKA (reference sequence). The CDR3 DNA follows: TGCAGTGCTAGACCAAGACTAGCGGGGGTAGGGTCCCAGTACTTC. It specifies CSARPRLAGVGSQYF.

This clonotype was seen repeatedly, ten times or more. The chain uses TRBV20-1 and TRBJ1-4; possibly TRBD1 for D (5 bases). CDR1 is DFQATT, CDR2 SNEGSKA, per germline (reference sequence). Trimming took off 0 bases at V and 13 bases at J, with 15 bases between the two ends. CDR3 size: 13 residues. CDR3 in DNA: TGCAGTGCTAGAGATGGGGACGACAGACGACTGTTTTTT. The encoded protein is CSARDGDDRRLFF.